The 18 T cell receptor beta chains below all came from one sample that was sequenced in a study of CD8+ T cells in alopecia areata. TCR sequencing used cDNA made by reverse transcription of extracted RNA. The data were produced by immunoSEQ multiplex PCR, yet TCRdb's version contains in-frame clones alone and is incomplete. The sample records 80,000 to 95,000 clones, 44% being singletons. Treatment of the sample: oral pan-JAK inhibitor, 5-10 mg twice daily. The sample here was CD8+ T cells sorted from blood, taken at week 24, from a patient treated with tofacitinib. All receptors derive from a human donor with alopecia areata.

V and J are TRBV29-1 and TRBJ2-7, with TRBD2 identical over 8 bases. Germline trimming cut 1 base from V and 4 bases from J; bases unmatched to any gene: 3. CDR1 is SQVTM, CDR2 ANQGSEA, per germline. The CDR3 runs 13 residues. In DNA form, the CDR3 reads TGCAGCGTTGAAGCCGGGAGGGCTTACGAGCAGTACTTC. Residues: CSVEAGRAYEQYF.

This clone appeared a few times. The J gene is TRBJ2-7, the V gene TRBV6-5, with 8 bases that match TRBD1. The CDR3 is made up of 15 amino acids. With 5 bases clipped from V and 3 bases from J, the junction kept 9 bases outside the gene matches. Looked up from germline, CDR1 is MNHEY and CDR2 is SVGAGI. CDR3 sequence reads: CASSPLTGAIYEQYF. The CDR3 DNA sequence: TGTGCCAGCAGTCCTCTGACAGGGGCCATCTACGAGCAGTACTTC.

The rearrangement uses TRBV5-1 and TRBJ2-3; D is uncertain. Germline V gene lookup returns CDR1 SGHRS and CDR2 YFSETQ. V lost 1 base to trimming and J lost 0 bases, with 9 bases between them. CDR3 length: 15 residues. CDR3 residues: CASSLNRPSTDTQYF. The CDR3 DNA reads TGCGCCAGCAGCTTGAATCGCCCTAGCACAGATACGCAGTATTTT.

This rearrangement joins TRBV4-1 to TRBJ1-1; possibly TRBD1 for D (5 bases). Germline V gene sequence: CDR1 MGHRA, CDR2 YSYEKL. The CDR3 has 16 residues. Trimming stripped 2 bases from V and 2 bases from J, with 15 bases between. This CDR3 reads CASSQLPWQGNTEAFF. The CDR3, as DNA: TGCGCCAGCAGCCAACTACCGTGGCAGGGCAACACTGAAGCTTTCTTT.

This clone appeared a few times. This chain links TRBV29-1 with TRBJ2-1, with D tentatively TRBD2 (5 bases). Per the germline V gene, CDR1 is SQVTM and CDR2 is ANQGSEA. The V gene lost 7 bases and the J gene lost 0 bases, with 13 bases spanning the gap. The CDR3 runs to 14 residues. The CDR3 protein is CSGTRGSSYNEQFF. Here the CDR3 DNA reads TGCAGCGGGACCCGGGGAAGCTCCTACAATGAGCAGTTCTTC.

The chain combines TRBV9 with TRBJ2-3; D perhaps matches TRBD1 (5 bases). Germline loops: CDR1 SGDLS, CDR2 YYNGEE. V lost 0 bases and J 8 bases, leaving 13 bases between the germline ends. This CDR3 contains 14 residues. CDR3: CASSVDRTGPTQYF. The CDR3 bases are TGTGCCAGCAGCGTAGACAGAACAGGCCCTACGCAGTATTTT.

This chain links TRBV27 with TRBJ2-7; the D gene is possibly TRBD2 (6 bases). This CDR3 contains 12 residues. The ends were cut back, 6 bases at V and 3 bases at J, with 9 bases in the middle. Germline V CDR1 and CDR2: MNHEY, SMNVEV (reference sequence). For the CDR3, the DNA is TGTGCCAGCAGCGCCGGGGGCTACGAGCAGTACTTC. Its translation is CASSAGGYEQYF.

The chain employs TRBV29-1 and TRBJ2-1; TRBD2 matches 9 bases. Trimming removed 7 bases from V and 0 bases from J; junction bases left unmatched: 4. CDR3 length: 14 residues. Germline lookup yields CDR1 SQVTM and CDR2 ANQGSEA. CDR3 sequence reads: CSADSGSSYNEQFF. Here the CDR3 DNA reads TGCAGCGCCGATAGCGGGAGCTCCTACAATGAGCAGTTCTTC.

The sample holds many counts of this clone. This same CDR3 is encoded by further DNA sequences in the sample. The V call is TRBV28, the J call TRBJ2-4; no clear D gene. The CDR3 spans 15 residues. The germline gives CDR1 MDHEN, CDR2 SYDVKM. The V gene lost 6 bases and the J gene lost 0 bases, with 12 bases spanning the gap. The CDR3 DNA reads TGTGCCAGCAGCCTGTGGCTAGAAGCCAAAAACATTCAGTACTTC. Translating gives CASSLWLEAKNIQYF.

The chain is built from TRBV29-1 and TRBJ2-7, with D maybe TRBD2 (5 bases). The CDR3 contains 14 residues. In germline, CDR1 is SQVTM, CDR2 ANQGSEA. V was pared by 4 bases and J by 2 bases, with 15 bases between. CDR3 loop: CSVVGLAKTYEQYF. The CDR3 nucleotides read TGCAGCGTTGTGGGCCTAGCTAAGACCTACGAGCAGTACTTC.

The V call is TRBV11-2, the J call TRBJ2-4, with D possibly being TRBD2 (5 bases). V was cut by 5 bases and J by 5 bases, with 7 bases left in between. Germline loops: CDR1 SGHAT, CDR2 FQNNGV. The CDR3 length is 12 residues. The CDR3 DNA reads TGTGCCAGCAGCGGACTGGAAAACATTCAGTACTTC. Protein: CASSGLENIQYF.

The chain joins TRBV15 to TRBJ2-2; 12 nucleotides align to TRBD2. Germline CDR1 LNHNV, CDR2 YYDKDF (reference sequence). This CDR3 has 17 residues. The ends lost 0 bases at V and 8 bases at J; junction bases unmatched: 7. The CDR3 region has the DNA TGTGCCACCAGCAGAGATCGACTAGCGGGAGTAGGGGGGGAGCTGTTTTTT. This codes for CATSRDRLAGVGGELFF.

In the case of this clone: Mismatch with germline at one junction end may stem from a read error. The chain links TRBV18 to TRBJ1-1; D is undetermined. This CDR3 comprises 16 residues. Germline CDR1 is KGHSH and CDR2 is LQKENI. CDR3 nucleotide sequence: TGTGCCAGCTCACCACGGTTGGAGTACAGCAACACTGAAGCTCTCTTT. Translation gives CASSPRLEYSNTEALF.

The sample holds a few counts of this clone. The chain carries TRBV30 and TRBJ2-4, with 7 bases identical to TRBD1. CDR1 is GTSNPN and CDR2 is SVGIG in the germline V gene (reference sequence). This CDR3 comprises 15 residues. With 2 bases clipped from V and 6 bases from J, the junction kept 10 bases outside the gene matches. The CDR3, as DNA: TGTGCCTGGAGTCCTCCAAACCGGGACAGAAACATTCAGTACTTC. Its protein is CAWSPPNRDRNIQYF.

This clone was observed many times. The chain uses TRBV5-1 and TRBJ2-1; TRBD2 matches 9 bases. Germline CDR1 and CDR2: SGHRS and YFSETQ. V lost 4 bases, J lost 9 bases, and 2 bases stayed unmatched. This CDR3 is built from 12 residues. The CDR3 nucleotides are TGCGCCAGCAGCCTGACTAGCGGTGAGCAGTTCTTC. Translation: CASSLTSGEQFF.

The chain is built from TRBV2 and TRBJ2-1; 11 bases match TRBD2. Germline trimming cut 5 bases from V and 3 bases from J; bases unmatched to any gene: 12. Germline-derived CDR1 and CDR2 are SNHLY and FYNNEI. The CDR3 length is 18 residues. CDR3 nucleotide sequence: TGTGCCAGCAGTAACCACAGGGAACTAGCGGGAGACTACAATGAGCAGTTCTTC. Amino acids: CASSNHRELAGDYNEQFF. Combining the CDR3 with reference TRBV2 and TRBJ2-1 gives the whole variable domain EPEVTQTPSHQVTQMGQEVILRCVPISNHLYFYWYRQILGQKVEFLVSFYNNEISEKSEIFDDQFSVERPDGSNFTLKIRSTKLEDSAMYFCASSNHRELAGDYNEQFFGPGTRLTVL.

The V gene is TRBV5-6, the J gene TRBJ2-2; perhaps TRBD2 as D (5 bases). The V end lost 2 bases, the J end lost 1 base, and 9 bases lay between the germline ends. CDR1 is SGHDT, CDR2 YYEEEE, per germline. This CDR3 is 15 amino acids long. The CDR3 DNA follows: TGTGCCAGCAGCTTTAGACGGGGGAACACCGGGGAGCTGTTTTTT. It is translated as CASSFRRGNTGELFF.

V is TRBV5-1 and J is TRBJ2-7, with 8 bases fitting TRBD1. This CDR3 comprises 15 residues. CDR1 and CDR2 (germline): SGHRS, YFSETQ. The junction had 8 bases not matched to a gene; V was cut back by 0 bases and J by 6 bases. The CDR3 DNA reads TGCGCCAGCAGCTTGGTTTGGACAGGGTCCACCGAGCAGTACTTC. This gives the protein CASSLVWTGSTEQYF.